The source of this TCR beta chain is a study of blood T cell repertoires in COVID-19. About the study: PBMCs, B-cell-depleted T cells, or T cells were the source of the cDNA or gDNA that made up the material.

The CDR3 is 13 amino acids. V lost 5 bases, J lost 6 bases, and 13 bases lay in between. CDR1 and CDR2 from the germline V gene are LNHNV and YYDKDF (reference sequence). Authors' analysis steps: The authors estimated nucleated cell counts from reference gene primer amplification. Assay: immunoSEQ multiplex PCR; the TCRdb copy retains only in-frame clones and omits some. The V and J calls and the clone size are those of that table, but D and trimming were determined from the DNA. The sample has 320,000 or so clones, roughly 84% seen once; the top ten hold 0.9% to 1.2%. Donors were grouped by their self-reported clinical history.

The genes are TRBV15 and TRBJ1-1; the D gene is possibly TRBD1 (5 bases). Sequencing was done on a sample of PBMCs or T cells enriched from blood (not recorded which). This sequence originates from a woman in her twenties or thirties who had recovered from COVID-19. This CDR3 is CATSAGELAEAFF. The CDR3 region has the DNA TGTGCCACCAGCGCGGGGGAACTCGCTGAAGCTTTCTTT.